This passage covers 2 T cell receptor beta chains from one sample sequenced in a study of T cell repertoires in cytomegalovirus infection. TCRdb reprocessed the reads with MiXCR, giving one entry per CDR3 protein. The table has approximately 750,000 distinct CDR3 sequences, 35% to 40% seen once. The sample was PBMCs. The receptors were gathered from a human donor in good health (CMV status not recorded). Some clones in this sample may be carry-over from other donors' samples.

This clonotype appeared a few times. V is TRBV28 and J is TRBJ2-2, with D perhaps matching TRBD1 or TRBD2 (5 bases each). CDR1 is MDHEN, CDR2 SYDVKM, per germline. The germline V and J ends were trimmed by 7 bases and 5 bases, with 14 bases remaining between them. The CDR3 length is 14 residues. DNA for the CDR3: TGTGCCAGCAACCGTGGGACGGTGACCGGGGAGCTGTTTTTT. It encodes CASNRGTVTGELFF.

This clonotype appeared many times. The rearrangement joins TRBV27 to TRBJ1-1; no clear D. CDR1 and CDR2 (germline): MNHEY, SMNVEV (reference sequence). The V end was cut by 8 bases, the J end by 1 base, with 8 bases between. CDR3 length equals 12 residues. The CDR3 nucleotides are TGTGCCAGCGGGCGCACGAACACTGAAGCTTTCTTT. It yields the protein CASGRTNTEAFF.